A single sample is the source of the 29 T cell receptor beta chains below, sequenced in a study of OX40 agonist ivuxolimab in advanced cancers. Only in-frame clones appear in the TCRdb table, and some are missing; sequencing was by immunoSEQ multiplex PCR. The table includes 35,000 to 45,000 clones, around 83% detected once. The sequences come from CD4+ or CD8+ T cells sorted from blood, collected in a trial of the OX40 agonist ivuxolimab. All receptors derive from an adult with an advanced solid tumor such as melanoma, head and neck, liver or kidney cancer.

V gene TRBV23-1 combines with J gene TRBJ1-4; unclear D gene. TRBV23-1 has ORF status, its function being uncertain. This CDR3 is built from 14 residues. V shed 0 bases and J shed 5 bases, with 7 bases lying between them. CDR3 nucleotide sequence: TGCGCCAGCAGTCAATCGGGGAGAAATGAAAAACTGTTTTTT. Its translation: CASSQSGRNEKLFF.

The V and J genes are TRBV11-2 and TRBJ2-2; D is unresolved. This CDR3 comprises 14 residues. The germline V gene encodes CDR1 SGHAT and CDR2 FQNNGV. With 5 bases removed from V and 3 bases from J, the gap between germline ends came to 10 bases. The CDR3 DNA reads TGTGCCAGCAGCACAGTAAGCTACACCGGGGAGCTGTTTTTT. It translates to CASSTVSYTGELFF.

This rearrangement joins TRBV27 to TRBJ2-1; TRBD1 matches 9 bases. The CDR3 extends over 15 amino acids. With V trimmed by 5 bases and J by 3 bases, 5 bases remained unmatched. CDR1 MNHEY and CDR2 SMNVEV come from the germline V gene (reference sequence). CDR3: CASSADRGGYNEQFF. DNA of the CDR3: TGTGCCAGCAGTGCGGACAGGGGAGGCTACAATGAGCAGTTCTTC.

This sequence joins TRBV29-1 and TRBJ2-5, with 10 bases lining up with TRBD1. The germline CDR1 and CDR2 sequences are SQVTM and ANQGSEA. CDR3 length: 16 residues. V was pared by 2 bases and J by 2 bases, with 8 bases of the junction left unmatched. The CDR3 DNA sequence: TGCAGCGTTGAACGACAGGGGGCGGAGTGGCAAGAGACCCAGTACTTC. Translating gives CSVERQGAEWQETQYF.

The chain recombines TRBV5-1 with TRBJ1-3; weak D call: TRBD1 (5 bases). The V gene's germline CDR1 is SGHRS and CDR2 YFSETQ. Trimming left V 0 bases short and J 4 bases short, with 17 bases between. The CDR3 runs to 17 residues. CDR3 nucleotides: TGCGCCAGCAGCTTGGCCTCTGGCAGGGACTCAGGAAACACCATATATTTT. Its protein is CASSLASGRDSGNTIYF. The variable domain in full, with the rest retrieved from reference TRBV5-1 and TRBJ1-3, is KAGVTQTPRYLIKTRGQQVTLSCSPISGHRSVSWYQQTPGQGLQFLFEYFSETQRNKGNFPGRFSGRQFSNSRSEMNVSTLELGDSALYLCASSLASGRDSGNTIYFGEGSWLTVV.

The chain carries TRBV28 and TRBJ1-1, with TRBD1 identical over 9 bases. V was clipped by 2 bases and J by 4 bases; unmatched bases: 8. The CDR3 sequence is 16 residues long. CDR1 is MDHEN and CDR2 is SYDVKM in the germline V gene. CDR3 nucleotide sequence: TGTGCCAGCAGTTTAACACAGGGGGCTCGGGGCACTGAAGCTTTCTTT. Protein: CASSLTQGARGTEAFF.

The V call is TRBV4-2, the J call TRBJ2-1, with 8 bases matching TRBD2. Germline loops: CDR1 LGHNA, CDR2 YNFKEQ. This CDR3 has 16 residues. Trimming cost V 0 bases and J 6 bases; bases outside gene matches: 7. The CDR3 DNA sequence: TGTGCCAGCAGCCAAGAGGGGAACGGGGGGGCCAATGAGCAGTTCTTC. Its protein product is CASSQEGNGGANEQFF.

In this sample, this clone turned up a few times. This rearrangement joins TRBV2 to TRBJ2-7, with a possible D match to TRBD1 (6 bases). Germline V lookup: CDR1 SNHLY, CDR2 FYNNEI. The V end lost 3 bases, the J end lost 2 bases, and 11 bases lay between the germline ends. The CDR3 has 14 amino acids. CDR3 sequence: CASSDPTGTYEQYV. As DNA, the CDR3 is TGTGCCAGCAGTGACCCTACAGGGACCTACGAGCAGTACGTC.

The V call is TRBV2, the J call TRBJ1-1; no firm D call. V was trimmed by 0 bases and J by 0 bases, leaving 5 bases between them. The CDR3 is 14 residues long. The germline gives CDR1 SNHLY, CDR2 FYNNEI. The CDR3: CASSEARMNTEAFF. In nucleotides, the CDR3 is TGTGCCAGCAGTGAAGCGCGTATGAACACTGAAGCTTTCTTT.

V is TRBV19 and J is TRBJ2-2; tentatively, D is TRBD1 (6 bases). Germline values: CDR1 LNHDA, CDR2 SQIVND (reference sequence). Between the trimmed V and J ends, which lost 6 bases and 6 bases, there was a span of 8 bases. The CDR3 spans 12 residues. The DNA of the CDR3 is TGTGCCAGTAGGTGGGGGCCCGGGGAGCTGTTTTTT. Its protein is CASRWGPGELFF.

CDR3 residues: CASSLGTYNEQFF. The DNA of the CDR3 is TGCGCCAGCAGCTTGGGAACCTACAATGAGCAGTTCTTC. The rearrangement links TRBV5-1 to TRBJ2-1; D is undetermined. The germline V gene encodes CDR1 SGHRS and CDR2 YFSETQ. Trimming removed 0 bases at V and 2 bases at J, with 3 bases between. CDR3 size: 13 residues.

V and J are TRBV5-1 and TRBJ2-1, with D uncertain. Germline loops: CDR1 SGHRS, CDR2 YFSETQ. V shed 4 bases and J shed 8 bases, with 16 bases lying between them. The CDR3 has 14 amino acids. The CDR3 DNA reads TGCGCCAGCAGCCCCCTTGGTGGGGAATATGAGCAGTTCTTC. Its translation is CASSPLGGEYEQFF.

This rearrangement joins TRBV7-2 to TRBJ2-2; the D gene is possibly TRBD1 (5 bases). Trimming took off 4 bases at V and 7 bases at J, with 19 bases between the two ends. The CDR3 extends over 16 amino acids. Germline V gene lookup returns CDR1 SGHTA and CDR2 FQGNSA. This chain's CDR3 is CASSSATRVGGGELFF. As DNA, the CDR3 is TGTGCCAGCAGCTCCGCTACCAGGGTTGGTGGCGGGGAGCTGTTTTTT.

The rearrangement uses TRBV14 and TRBJ1-2; D is possibly TRBD1 (5 bases). This CDR3 spans 15 amino acids. The V and J ends lost 0 bases and 5 bases respectively, with 13 bases between them. In germline, CDR1 is SGHDN, CDR2 FVKESK. CDR3 DNA sequence: TGTGCCAGCAGCCAAGATCTTGGGGGAAGTTATGGCTACACCTTC. As protein: CASSQDLGGSYGYTF.

The chain uses TRBV7-8 and TRBJ2-2; TRBD2 agrees at 7 bases. Germline CDR1 SGHVS, CDR2 FQNEAQ. V lost 8 bases and J lost 4; bases outside the gene matches: 10. The CDR3 consists of 15 residues. CDR3 bases: TGTGCCAGCGGATTGCTAGCGGCTCTCACCGGGGAGCTGTTTTTT. Protein product: CASGLLAALTGELFF.

The chain employs TRBV5-6 and TRBJ1-3; D possibly corresponds to TRBD1 (5 bases). Trimming removed 3 bases from V and 4 bases from J, with 5 bases in between. CDR1 SGHDT and CDR2 YYEEEE come from the germline V gene. This CDR3 region has 12 residues. The CDR3 protein is CASSWGGNTIYF. The CDR3 DNA is TGTGCCAGCAGCTGGGGGGGAAACACCATATATTTT.

This clone was recorded only once. V usage is TRBV27 and J usage is TRBJ1-5; D not resolved. The CDR3 length is 12 residues. Trimming took 5 bases from V and 9 from J, leaving 11 bases between them. CDR1 and CDR2 (germline): MNHEY, SMNVEV (reference sequence). The chain's CDR3 is CASSTLWGPQHF. CDR3 DNA: TGTGCCAGCAGTACCCTATGGGGGCCCCAGCATTTT.

The chain employs TRBV6-1 and TRBJ1-1; D uncertain. V was pared by 7 bases and J by 6 bases, with 9 bases between. CDR1 is MNHNS, CDR2 SASEGT, per germline. This CDR3 contains 11 residues. The CDR3 coding sequence is TGTGCCAGCACTAGCGGACCTGAAGCTTTCTTT. Translated: CASTSGPEAFF.

The rearrangement uses TRBV7-9 and TRBJ2-7; D ambiguous. From germline, CDR1 is SEHNR and CDR2 FQNEAQ (reference sequence). This CDR3 region has 13 residues. V lost 2 bases and J 2 bases, leaving 7 bases between the germline ends. The CDR3 is CASSLIGPYEQYV. Here the CDR3 DNA reads TGTGCCAGCAGCTTAATCGGACCCTACGAGCAGTACGTC.

The chain couples TRBV9 to TRBJ2-1, with 11 positions matching TRBD2. The CDR3 contains 14 residues. V gave up 0 bases and J gave up 9 bases; unmatched junction bases: 2. Per germline, CDR1 SGDLS and CDR2 YYNGEE. The chain's CDR3 is CASSVVTSGGEQFF. The CDR3 DNA sequence: TGTGCCAGCAGCGTAGTTACTAGCGGGGGTGAGCAGTTCTTC.

This chain uses TRBV11-2 with TRBJ2-2, with 13 bases lining up with TRBD2. The CDR3 spans 17 residues. The trim removed 2 bases at V and 1 base at J, leaving 1 base unmatched. The V gene's germline CDR1 is SGHAT and CDR2 FQNNGV. CDR3 nucleotides: TGTGCCAGCAGCTTATGGACTAGCGGGGGGAACACCGGGGAGCTGTTTTTT. Translated, it gives CASSLWTSGGNTGELFF.

V gene TRBV11-2 combines with J gene TRBJ2-3; D is ambiguous. The V gene lost 4 bases and the J gene lost 1 base, with 18 bases spanning the gap. The V gene's germline CDR1 is SGHAT and CDR2 FQNNGV. The CDR3 is made up of 17 amino acids. CDR3 region: CASSSLRDSFGTDTQYF. The CDR3 nucleotides are TGTGCCAGCAGCTCCTTAAGAGACTCTTTCGGCACAGATACGCAGTATTTT.

This rearrangement joins TRBV2 to TRBJ2-5; D is ambiguous. V lost 7 bases and J 5 bases, leaving 11 bases between the germline ends. The germline gives CDR1 SNHLY, CDR2 FYNNEI. The CDR3 runs to 12 residues. The CDR3 is CASKEGPETQYF. The CDR3 bases are TGTGCCAGCAAAGAAGGACCGGAGACCCAGTACTTC.

The chain carries TRBV30 and TRBJ1-2; D call uncertain. Trimming left V 4 bases short and J 3 bases short, with 6 bases between. The germline gives CDR1 GTSNPN, CDR2 SVGIG (reference sequence). This CDR3 comprises 11 residues. The CDR3, as DNA: TGTGCCTGGAACGGGGACTATGGCTACACCTTC. Amino acid sequence: CAWNGDYGYTF.

This chain uses TRBV7-8 with TRBJ2-1, with 8 bases fitting TRBD2. This CDR3 spans 15 amino acids. Germline CDR1 is SGHVS and CDR2 is FQNEAQ. J was trimmed by 4 bases and V by 4 bases; bases with no gene match: 6. This chain's CDR3 is CASSSTTSAYNEQFF. CDR3 bases: TGTGCCAGCAGCTCCACGACTAGCGCTTACAATGAGCAGTTCTTC.

This sequence joins TRBV2 and TRBJ1-1; possible D gene TRBD1, 6 bases. Trimming shortened V by 8 bases and J by 7 bases, and 14 bases separated the two germline ends. The length of the CDR3 is 12 residues. The germline V gene encodes CDR1 SNHLY and CDR2 FYNNEI. CDR3 sequence reads: CASLMGGREAFF. CDR3 sequence (DNA): TGTGCCAGCTTAATGGGGGGGCGTGAAGCTTTCTTT.

The rearrangement uses TRBV4-1 and TRBJ1-1, with 9 positions matching TRBD1. Trimming cost V 0 bases and J 5 bases; bases outside gene matches: 4. CDR1 and CDR2 (germline): MGHRA, YSYEKL. This CDR3 has 15 amino acids. CDR3: CASSQETGGRTEAFF. The CDR3 DNA follows: TGCGCCAGCAGCCAAGAAACAGGGGGCAGAACTGAAGCTTTCTTT.

This chain links TRBV27 with TRBJ2-1, with TRBD2 matching 8 bases. Losses at the gene ends were 6 bases for V and 6 bases for J; bases not matched to a gene: 4. There are 13 residues in the CDR3. The V gene's germline CDR1 is MNHEY and CDR2 SMNVEV (reference sequence). The CDR3 sequence: CASSGGAVNEQFF. CDR3 sequence (DNA): TGTGCCAGCAGCGGGGGGGCGGTCAATGAGCAGTTCTTC.

DNA of the CDR3: TGTGCCAGCAACGAGGGGTCTAACTATGGCTACACCTTC. Encoded protein: CASNEGSNYGYTF. The chain combines TRBV13 with TRBJ1-2, with D maybe TRBD1 (5 bases). Per the germline V gene, CDR1 is PRHDT and CDR2 is FYEKMQ (reference sequence). Trimming pared 7 bases from V and 0 bases from J, leaving 9 bases between. The CDR3 length is 13 residues.